Each of the 19 T cell receptor beta chains below was sequenced from the same sample in a study of blood T cell repertoires in COVID-19. The table came from immunoSEQ multiplex PCR; TCRdb's copy has only in-frame clones and leaves some out. This table has just under 350,000 clones, 80% to 90% appearing once. The sample was peripheral blood. All receptors derive from a man aged 30 to 45 with active or convalescent COVID-19.

The chain employs TRBV11-1 and TRBJ1-3; D not certain. Trimming took off 1 base at V and 4 bases at J, with 8 bases between the two ends. Germline V CDR1 and CDR2: SGHAT, FQDESV (reference sequence). The CDR3 is 14 amino acids. CDR3 nucleotide sequence: TGTGCCAGCAGCTTAGATCAGGTGGGAAACACCATATATTTT. This sequence encodes CASSLDQVGNTIYF.

The chain joins TRBV5-1 to TRBJ2-7; D uncertain. Germline CDR1 reads SGHRS; CDR2 reads YFSETQ. Trimming removed 4 bases from V and 6 bases from J, with 11 bases in between. There are 12 residues in the CDR3. The CDR3 reads CASSLVPGEQYF. CDR3 coding DNA: TGCGCCAGCAGCCTCGTTCCAGGCGAGCAGTACTTC.

The J gene is TRBJ2-1, the V gene TRBV13; the match to TRBD2 covers 12 bases. CDR3 size: 17 residues. Germline loops: CDR1 PRHDT, CDR2 FYEKMQ (reference sequence). V trimming: 3 bases; J trimming: 3 bases; junction bases outside the gene matches: 6. The CDR3 DNA follows: TGTGCCAGCAGCTTCCGGACTAGCGGGGTTTTCTACAATGAGCAGTTCTTC. Translating it yields CASSFRTSGVFYNEQFF.

CDR3 bases: TGCAGTGCTTACCTATACAATGAGCAGTTCTTC. Protein product: CSAYLYNEQFF. The rearrangement uses TRBV20-1 and TRBJ2-1; D is unclear. In germline, CDR1 is DFQATT, CDR2 SNEGSKA (reference sequence). This CDR3 is built from 11 residues. Trimming shortened V by 5 bases and J by 4 bases, and 6 bases separated the two germline ends.

The chain couples TRBV19 to TRBJ2-5, with D unresolved. Germline CDR1 LNHDA, CDR2 SQIVND (reference sequence). The CDR3 has 13 residues. Trimming cost V 5 bases and J 0 bases, with 7 bases left between them. DNA for the CDR3: TGTGCCAGTAGTGGGCAGCACCAAGAGACCCAGTACTTC. It encodes CASSGQHQETQYF.

The rearrangement links TRBV6-5 to TRBJ1-2; 9 nucleotides line up with TRBD1. V shed 6 bases, J shed 8 bases, and the junction held 10 bases outside the gene matches. Germline loops: CDR1 MNHEY, CDR2 SVGAGI. The CDR3 covers 14 residues. Here the CDR3 reads CASRGDRAFIGYTF. CDR3 coding DNA: TGTGCCAGCAGGGGGGACAGGGCCTTTATAGGCTACACCTTC.

The chain joins TRBV3-1 (or the pseudogene TRBV3-2) to TRBJ2-2; D unresolved. This CDR3 spans 12 amino acids. Between the trimmed V and J ends, which lost 5 bases and 3 bases, there was a span of 4 bases. Germline-derived CDR1 and CDR2 are LGHDT and YNNKEL (reference sequence). The CDR3 here is CASSYHTGELFF. CDR3 DNA: TGTGCCAGCAGCTATCACACCGGGGAGCTGTTTTTT.

This chain joins TRBV7-2 and TRBJ1-2; D unresolved. Germline V gene sequence: CDR1 SGHTA, CDR2 FQGNSA. This CDR3 is 13 amino acids long. V was clipped by 2 bases and J by 6 bases, with 10 bases between them. CDR3 in DNA: TGTGCCAGCAGCTTATCACCCGGGGATGGCTACACCTTC. This codes for CASSLSPGDGYTF.

This clone was seen a handful of times. The V call is TRBV24-1, the J call TRBJ1-2; D is ambiguous. With 7 bases removed from V and 4 bases from J, the gap between germline ends came to 9 bases. The length of the CDR3 is 12 residues. Germline assignment: CDR1 KGHDR and CDR2 SFDVKD. CDR3 in amino acids: CATSKDSYGYTF. The DNA for the CDR3 is TGTGCCACCAGCAAAGACTCCTATGGCTACACCTTC.

This clone was counted only a few times. The chain joins TRBV7-9 to TRBJ2-2; the D gene is possibly TRBD1 (6 bases). CDR1 and CDR2 from the germline V gene are SEHNR and FQNEAQ (reference sequence). V was pared by 4 bases and J by 4 bases, with 19 bases between. This CDR3 spans 17 amino acids. This chain's CDR3 is CASSSLEKNRATGELFF. CDR3 DNA sequence: TGTGCCAGCAGCTCCCTCGAGAAAAACAGGGCCACCGGGGAGCTGTTTTTT. Complete variable domain (other parts from reference TRBV7-9 and TRBJ2-2): DTGVSQNPRHKITKRGQNVTFRCDPISEHNRLYWYRQTLGQGPEFLTYFQNEAQLEKSRLLSDRFSAERPKGSFSTLEIQRTEQGDSAMYLCASSSLEKNRATGELFFGEGSRLTVL.

This chain uses TRBV27 with TRBJ2-7; 7 bases fit TRBD1. This CDR3 spans 14 amino acids. J lost 3 bases, V lost 4 bases, and 6 bases had no gene match. The germline V gene encodes CDR1 MNHEY and CDR2 SMNVEV (reference sequence). The CDR3 loop is CASSSPDRLYEQYF. The CDR3 coding sequence is TGTGCCAGCAGTTCCCCGGACAGGCTCTACGAGCAGTACTTC.

The gene calls are TRBV3-1 (or the pseudogene TRBV3-2) and TRBJ2-1; 8 positions match TRBD1. In germline, CDR1 is LGHDT, CDR2 YNNKEL (reference sequence). The CDR3 runs to 13 residues. The junction had 1 base not matched to a gene; V was cut back by 2 bases and J by 7 bases. The CDR3 loop is CASSQNRGNEQFF. Written as DNA, the CDR3 is TGTGCCAGCAGCCAAAACAGGGGGAATGAGCAGTTCTTC.

The chain combines TRBV2 with TRBJ2-5; possible D gene TRBD2, 5 bases. Germline-derived CDR1 and CDR2 are SNHLY and FYNNEI. The CDR3 is 14 residues long. Between the trimmed V and J ends, which lost 8 bases and 3 bases, there was a span of 16 bases. This CDR3 reads CASYDYLKKETQYF. As DNA, the CDR3 is TGTGCCAGCTATGACTACTTAAAAAAAGAGACCCAGTACTTC.

The V call is TRBV24-1, the J call TRBJ1-1, with D uncertain. V gave up 7 bases and J gave up 7 bases, with 9 bases separating them. CDR3 length: 11 residues. Germline CDR1 KGHDR, CDR2 SFDVKD. The DNA for the CDR3 is TGTGCCACCAGGTCTGGCAATGAAGCTTTCTTT. Its translation is CATRSGNEAFF.

This clone showed up just once. This rearrangement joins TRBV19 to TRBJ1-2, with a possible D match to TRBD1 (5 bases). Trimming removed 4 bases at V and 7 bases at J, with 16 bases between. Germline CDR1 LNHDA, CDR2 SQIVND (reference sequence). The CDR3 length is 14 residues. The CDR3 reads CASSRGTRASGYTF. The CDR3 bases are TGTGCCAGTAGTAGGGGGACTCGAGCCTCTGGCTACACCTTC.

The chain carries TRBV19 and TRBJ2-3, with 8 positions matching TRBD1. Trimming removed 3 bases from V and 14 bases from J; junction bases left unmatched: 13. CDR3 length equals 14 residues. Germline lookup yields CDR1 LNHDA and CDR2 SQIVND (reference sequence). DNA of the CDR3: TGTGCCAGTAGTATCCGGACAGGGTATGCGTCGTTGTATTTT. This translates into CASSIRTGYASLYF.

This rearrangement joins TRBV11-3 to TRBJ1-1, with a possible D match to TRBD1 (6 bases). V was trimmed by 5 bases and J by 4 bases, leaving 14 bases between them. The CDR3 has 14 amino acids. Germline V gives CDR1 SGHNT, CDR2 YENEEA. The CDR3 here is CASSPGGAGTEAFF. The CDR3 bases are TGTGCCAGCAGCCCTGGGGGGGCGGGCACTGAAGCTTTCTTT.

This sequence joins TRBV5-1 and TRBJ2-7, with D unresolved. CDR1 SGHRS and CDR2 YFSETQ come from the germline V gene. This CDR3 contains 13 residues. With 0 bases removed from V and 3 bases from J, the gap between germline ends came to 7 bases. CDR3 in DNA: TGCGCCAGCAGCTTGGTAGAGTTCTACGAGCAGTACTTC. It specifies CASSLVEFYEQYF.

The V and J genes are TRBV10-3 and TRBJ1-5, with D maybe TRBD1 (6 bases). CDR1 and CDR2 (germline): ENHRY, SYGVKD. CDR3 length equals 14 residues. Trimming shortened V by 3 bases and J by 7 bases, and 13 bases separated the two germline ends. CDR3: CAISDNRDGQPQHF. CDR3 in DNA: TGTGCCATCAGTGATAACAGGGATGGGCAGCCCCAGCATTTT.